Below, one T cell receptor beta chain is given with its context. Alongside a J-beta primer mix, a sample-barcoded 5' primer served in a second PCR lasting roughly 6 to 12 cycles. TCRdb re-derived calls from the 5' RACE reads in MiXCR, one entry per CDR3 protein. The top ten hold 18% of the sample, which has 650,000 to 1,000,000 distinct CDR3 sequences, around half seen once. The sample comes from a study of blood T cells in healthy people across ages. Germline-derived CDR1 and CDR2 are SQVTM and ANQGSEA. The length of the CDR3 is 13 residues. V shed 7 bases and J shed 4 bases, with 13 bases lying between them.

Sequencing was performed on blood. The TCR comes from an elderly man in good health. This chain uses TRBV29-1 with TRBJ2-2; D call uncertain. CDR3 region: CSGLTVTTGELFF. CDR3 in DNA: TGCAGCGGCCTGACGGTGACCACCGGGGAGCTGTTTTTT.